Shown below are 15 T cell receptor beta chains from a single sample sequenced in a study of cytomegalovirus exposure and HLA in healthy donors. Primers included in the PCR were 60 Vbeta and 13 Jbeta primers. Assay used: immunoSEQ multiplex PCR; TCRdb lists only in-frame clones, some missing. The repertoire holds fewer than 180,000 clones, with 55% to 75% as singletons. Source material: PBMCs. The receptors originated from an older woman in good health and CMV-seropositive.

The chain is built from TRBV2 and TRBJ1-1; 8 bases map to TRBD1. The CDR3 spans 12 residues. The V gene's germline CDR1 is SNHLY and CDR2 FYNNEI. The V segment lost 5 bases and the J segment 4 bases; nucleotides outside the gene matches: 0. The CDR3 protein is CASSTGGTEAFF. The CDR3 DNA follows: TGTGCCAGCAGTACAGGGGGCACTGAAGCTTTCTTT.

The chain couples TRBV6-1 to TRBJ1-5, with TRBD1 as a possible D gene (5 bases). The CDR3 is 15 residues long. CDR1 and CDR2 (germline): MNHNS, SASEGT. The V end lost 3 bases, the J end lost 2 bases, and 11 bases lay between the germline ends. This CDR3 reads CASSDRQLGNQPQHF. The CDR3 DNA follows: TGTGCCAGCAGTGACCGACAGTTAGGCAATCAGCCCCAGCATTTT.

The gene calls are TRBV10-3 and TRBJ2-7; possible D gene TRBD1, 5 bases. The CDR3 is made up of 12 amino acids. Trimming pared 4 bases from V and 5 bases from J, leaving 9 bases between. Germline V gene data show CDR1 as ENHRY and CDR2 as SYGVKD. CDR3: CAISGEGDEQYF. The CDR3 coding sequence is TGTGCCATCAGTGGTGAAGGGGACGAGCAGTACTTC.

The chain links TRBV4-1 to TRBJ2-5, with TRBD2 identical over 11 bases. The V gene's germline CDR1 is MGHRA and CDR2 YSYEKL. This CDR3 region has 17 residues. V shed 1 base and J 5 bases; nucleotides not matched to a gene: 9. CDR3 sequence (DNA): TGCGCCAGCAGCCAAGGTTACAGACTAGCGGGACATGAGACCCAGTACTTC. Its translation: CASSQGYRLAGHETQYF.

Turning to this clone: A junction end diverges from the germline sequence, so it may reflect a read error. V gene TRBV7-9 combines with J gene TRBJ2-7; 8 nucleotides match TRBD2. Germline CDR1 is SEHNR and CDR2 is FQNEAQ (reference sequence). The CDR3 spans 15 residues. The CDR3 nucleotides are TGTGCCAGCAGCTCGCCGGGACTAGGCTCCTACGGGCAGTACTTC. Translating gives CASSSPGLGSYGQYF.

V gene TRBV7-7 combines with J gene TRBJ2-1, with TRBD2 as a possible D gene (7 bases). CDR1 is SSHAT and CDR2 is FNYEAQ in the germline V gene (reference sequence). This CDR3 has 14 residues. Deletions cut 4 bases from V and 8 bases from J, with 15 bases between. The CDR3 DNA sequence: TGTGCCAGCAGCTCCTTAGGGGGGGGCGATGAGCAGTTCTTC. This encodes CASSSLGGGDEQFF.

The chain recombines TRBV19 with TRBJ1-1; 7 bases are a match to TRBD1. The CDR3 has 15 amino acids. The V gene's germline CDR1 is LNHDA and CDR2 SQIVND (reference sequence). V lost 0 bases, J lost 4 bases, and 5 bases stayed unmatched. CDR3 DNA: TGTGCCAGTAGTATAGACAACAACAGGGGCACTGAAGCTTTCTTT. Protein: CASSIDNNRGTEAFF.

The chain links TRBV30 to TRBJ1-4; D not resolved. Trimming removed 0 bases from V and 7 bases from J, with 9 bases in between. Germline CDR1 is GTSNPN and CDR2 is SVGIG (reference sequence). The CDR3 has 13 residues. The CDR3 reads CAWSVRSIEKLFF. The DNA for the CDR3 is TGTGCCTGGAGTGTGAGGAGTATTGAAAAACTGTTTTTT.

The V call is TRBV9, the J call TRBJ2-7; 8 nucleotides line up with TRBD2. From germline, CDR1 is SGDLS and CDR2 YYNGEE. The CDR3 is made up of 15 amino acids. The J segment lost 5 bases and the V segment lost 0 bases, leaving 7 bases of the junction unmatched. The chain's CDR3 is CASSVAAGGGDEQYF. In DNA form, the CDR3 reads TGTGCCAGCAGCGTAGCTGCGGGAGGAGGAGACGAGCAGTACTTC.

The V and J genes are TRBV19 and TRBJ1-5, with D possibly matching TRBD1 (6 bases). V was cut by 5 bases and J by 6 bases, with 14 bases left in between. Germline V gene sequence: CDR1 LNHDA, CDR2 SQIVND (reference sequence). The CDR3 extends over 14 amino acids. CDR3 in amino acids: CASSPSGEGQPQHF. CDR3 sequence (DNA): TGTGCCAGTAGTCCTTCAGGGGAGGGTCAGCCCCAGCATTTT.

This chain connects TRBV2 to TRBJ2-5, with TRBD1 matching 8 bases. V shed 7 bases and J 5 bases; nucleotides not matched to a gene: 6. The CDR3 is made up of 13 amino acids. CDR1 SNHLY and CDR2 FYNNEI come from the germline V gene. CDR3 nucleotide sequence: TGTGCCAGCACCGGGACAGGAGGGGAGACCCAGTACTTC. Protein: CASTGTGGETQYF. The full variable domain, its missing parts supplied by reference TRBV2 and TRBJ2-5, is EPEVTQTPSHQVTQMGQEVILRCVPISNHLYFYWYRQILGQKVEFLVSFYNNEISEKSEIFDDQFSVERPDGSNFTLKIRSTKLEDSAMYFCASTGTGGETQYFGPGTRLLVL.

This clone occurred a few times. This chain's CDR3 is CASSQDFRREGSNEQFF. The DNA for the CDR3 is TGCGCCAGCAGCCAAGATTTCCGCAGGGAGGGTAGCAATGAGCAGTTCTTC. The chain couples TRBV4-3 to TRBJ2-1, with TRBD2 identical over 7 bases. Germline V gives CDR1 LGHNA, CDR2 YSLEER. The CDR3 runs 17 residues. J was trimmed by 6 bases and V by 0 bases; bases with no gene match: 11.

This clone was picked up one time. This rearrangement joins TRBV7-3 to TRBJ2-3, with TRBD2 identical over 8 bases. Germline V lookup: CDR1 SGHTA, CDR2 FQGTGA. CDR3 length equals 16 residues. After removal of 1 base from V and 3 bases from J, the junction contained 6 bases not matched to a gene. The CDR3: CASSLKGGGRTDTQYF. CDR3 DNA: TGTGCCAGCAGCTTAAAGGGGGGCGGGAGGACAGATACGCAGTATTTT.

This clone was found a few times. This sample also contains other DNA sequences that code for the same CDR3. This chain links TRBV19 with TRBJ1-1; D is ambiguous. CDR1 is LNHDA and CDR2 is SQIVND in the germline V gene (reference sequence). The V end was cut by 0 bases, the J end by 3 bases, with 5 bases between. This CDR3 contains 13 residues. CDR3 sequence reads: CASSIDRDTEAFF. The CDR3 region has the DNA TGTGCCAGTAGTATAGACCGGGACACTGAAGCTTTCTTT.

This rearrangement joins TRBV30 to TRBJ2-7; no firm D call. V dropped 3 bases and J dropped 1 base, with 7 bases sitting between them. The germline CDR1 and CDR2 sequences are GTSNPN and SVGIG (reference sequence). The CDR3 runs 12 residues. CDR3 amino acids: CAWSPRSYEQYF. In nucleotides, the CDR3 is TGTGCCTGGAGCCCCAGATCCTACGAGCAGTACTTC.